A single sample gave rise to the 22 T cell receptor beta chains below, sequenced in a study of glioma-infiltrating T cells. The iRepertoire nested amplicon-rescue multiplex PCR amplified TCR alpha and beta CDR3s from RNA. MiXCR, run by TCRdb on the multiplex PCR reads, gives a single entry per CDR3 protein. The repertoire holds about 180,000 distinct CDR3 sequences, around 42% seen once, with around 5.3% in the top ten. Sequencing was carried out using glioma tissue, nonneoplastic brain tissue, or PBMCs (not recorded which). The receptors were sampled from a human donor with low-grade glioma or glioblastoma, undergoing nonglioma brain surgery, or in good health (not recorded which).

In the case of this clonotype: One junction end does not reproduce the germline sequence, and a read error may be involved. The chain couples TRBV20-1 to TRBJ2-1, with no clear D. This CDR3 is built from 12 residues. Germline CDR1 and CDR2: DFQATT and SNEGSKA (reference sequence). The CDR3 protein is CSAERWVHEQLF. The CDR3 region has the DNA TGCAGTGCCGAAAGGTGGGTCCATGAGCAGCTCTTC.

This clonotype was counted ten times or more. The chain employs TRBV5-4 and TRBJ2-5; D not certain. Trimming cost V 0 bases and J 4 bases, with 16 bases left between them. Germline V CDR1 and CDR2: SGHNT, YYREEE (reference sequence). CDR3 length: 16 amino acids. CDR3 coding DNA: TGTGCCAGCAGCTTGGGCCCTTTGAGGAGATCAGAGACCCAGTACTTC. This translates into CASSLGPLRRSETQYF.

This clonotype was seen repeatedly, ten times or more. The CDR3 bases are TGCAGTGCTAGCGGGATAAAAAACATTCAGTACTTC. It yields the protein CSASGIKNIQYF. The chain employs TRBV20-1 and TRBJ2-4, with TRBD2 as a possible D gene (5 bases). V lost 3 bases and J lost 4, with 7 bases in between. The germline V gene has CDR1 DFQATT and CDR2 SNEGSKA (reference sequence). The CDR3 runs to 12 residues.

This clonotype was seen a few times. The chain couples TRBV29-1 to TRBJ1-5; D is ambiguous. This CDR3 has 13 amino acids. Trimming took 7 bases from V and 4 from J, leaving 14 bases between them. Looked up from germline, CDR1 is SQVTM and CDR2 is ANQGSEA. This chain's CDR3 is CSAGDQLNQPQHF. CDR3 nucleotide sequence: TGCAGCGCCGGGGATCAGCTAAATCAGCCCCAGCATTTT.

The chain links TRBV6-2 or TRBV6-3 to TRBJ2-1; unclear D gene. V was clipped by 7 bases and J by 6 bases, with 19 bases between them. The CDR3 runs to 15 residues. The germline gives CDR1 MNHEY, CDR2 SVGEGT. The CDR3 DNA reads as TGTGCCAGCATTCTTCAGTGGGTTCTGGTCAATGAGCAGTTCTTC. Amino acids: CASILQWVLVNEQFF.

This clonotype was seen only a few times. The junction shows a germline mismatch at one end, possibly a read error. J is TRBJ2-6 and V is TRBV28; 9 bases are shared with TRBD1. The length of the CDR3 is 18 residues. Germline lookup yields CDR1 MDHEN and CDR2 SYDVKM. The CDR3 coding sequence is TGTGCCAGCATAGAGGAACGGGACAGGGTGACTGGGGCCAAAGTCCTGACTTTC. It yields the protein CASIEERDRVTGAKVLTF.

This clonotype appeared once. The V gene is TRBV12-3 or TRBV12-4, the J gene TRBJ2-3, with D possibly being TRBD1 or TRBD2 (5 bases each). Trimming removed 8 bases at V and 2 bases at J, with 11 bases between. The CDR3 runs 13 residues. The CDR3 sequence is CASDRGVTDTQYF. The CDR3 nucleotides are TGTGCCAGCGATCGGGGCGTCACAGATACGCAGTATTTT.

Many counts were recorded for this clonotype. This chain connects TRBV19 to TRBJ2-2, with no clear D. Per the germline V gene, CDR1 is LNHDA and CDR2 is SQIVND (reference sequence). The CDR3 runs to 12 residues. The V end lost 6 bases, the J end lost 1 base, and 3 bases lay between the germline ends. CDR3 protein: CASRGNTGELFF. The CDR3 coding sequence is TGTGCCAGTAGGGGGAACACCGGGGAGCTGTTTTTT.

This clonotype is a singleton in its sample. One junction end does not reproduce the germline sequence, and a read error may be involved. The V gene is TRBV28, the J gene TRBJ2-1; possibly TRBD2 for D (6 bases). Per the germline V gene, CDR1 is MDHEN and CDR2 is SYDVKM. The CDR3 runs to 16 residues. The CDR3 DNA sequence: TGTGCCAGCAGTATTTCGATGGCGGGATCCCGCGGTGAGCATTTCTTC. Protein sequence: CASSISMAGSRGEHFF. The full variable domain, its missing parts supplied by reference TRBV28 and TRBJ2-1, is DVKVTQSSRYLVKRTGEKVFLECVQDMDHENMFWYRQDPGLGLRLIYFSYDVKMKEKGDIPEGYSVSREKKERFSLILESASTNQTSMYLCASSISMAGSRGEHFFGPGTRLTVL.

This clonotype was seen at least ten times. The J gene is TRBJ1-1, the V gene TRBV28; D gene ambiguous. Deletions cut 5 bases from V and 1 base from J, with 11 bases between. CDR3 length equals 14 residues. Per the germline V gene, CDR1 is MDHEN and CDR2 is SYDVKM. The CDR3 protein is CASSPLDKNTEAFF. The CDR3 DNA sequence: TGTGCCAGCAGTCCACTAGACAAGAACACTGAAGCTTTCTTT.

As concerns this clonotype: Possible read error: a much larger clone is one base away. This chain joins TRBV28 and TRBJ1-3; TRBD1 matches 8 bases. The germline CDR1 and CDR2 sequences are MDHEN and SYDVKM. Germline trimming cut 9 bases from V and 0 bases from J; bases unmatched to any gene: 10. This CDR3 contains 16 residues. Written as DNA, the CDR3 is TGTGCCAGAAGTCGGACAGGGAGTATCTCTGGAAACACCATATATTTT. Translation: CARSRTGSISGNTIYF.

There are many counts of this clonotype. V is TRBV27 and J is TRBJ1-6; TRBD1 matches 7 bases. There are 18 residues in the CDR3. Germline-derived CDR1 and CDR2 are MNHEY and SMNVEV (reference sequence). V lost 5 bases and J lost 3; bases outside the gene matches: 13. The CDR3 here is CASSPSRDSSIYNSPLHF. DNA for the CDR3: TGTGCCAGCAGTCCGTCCCGGGACAGCTCGATCTATAATTCACCCCTCCACTTT.

Regarding this clonotype: A much larger clonotype is one base distant, so this may be a read error. This chain joins TRBV2 and TRBJ1-2; a possible D gene is TRBD1 (5 bases). V was clipped by 1 base and J by 8 bases, with 11 bases between them. The CDR3 contains 13 residues. The germline V gene encodes CDR1 SNHLY and CDR2 FYNNEI. This CDR3 reads CASSEGDEGGYTF. The CDR3 DNA reads as TGTGCCAGCAGTGAAGGGGACGAGGGGGGCTACACCTTC. Variable domain in full (rest from reference TRBV2 and TRBJ1-2): EPEVTQTPSHQVTQMGQEVILRCVPISNHLYFYWYRQILGQKVEFLVSFYNNEISEKSEIFDDQFSVERPDGSNFTLKIRSTKLEDSAMYFCASSEGDEGGYTFGSGTRLTVV.

V is TRBV2 and J is TRBJ2-7; D not certain. CDR1 and CDR2 (germline): SNHLY, FYNNEI. This CDR3 is 12 amino acids long. CDR3 nucleotides: TGTGTTAGCAGGCCCCCCTCCTACGAGCAGTACTTC. Translating gives CVSRPPSYEQYF.

For this clonotype: The junction shows a germline mismatch at one end, possibly a read error. The chain employs TRBV27 and TRBJ2-1; 13 nucleotides match TRBD2. The CDR3 is 18 amino acids. Germline lookup yields CDR1 MNHEY and CDR2 SMNVEV (reference sequence). The CDR3 DNA sequence: TGTACCAGCAGTCAGCGACTAGCGGGAGGCAGCCCCTACAATGAGCAGTTCTTC. It codes for CTSSQRLAGGSPYNEQFF.

This chain uses TRBV12-3 or TRBV12-4 with TRBJ2-1, with D perhaps being TRBD1 or TRBD2 (5 bases each). The CDR3 covers 15 residues. Deletions cut 1 base from V and 4 bases from J, with 11 bases between. The DNA of the CDR3 is TGTGCCAGCAGTTTAGTGGGGGTCGGTTACAATGAGCAGTTCTTC. Translated: CASSLVGVGYNEQFF.

This clonotype was observed many times. V and J are TRBV28 and TRBJ2-1, with unresolved D. Germline loops: CDR1 MDHEN, CDR2 SYDVKM. This CDR3 has 13 amino acids. Trimming pared 8 bases from V and 6 bases from J, leaving 14 bases between. CDR3 amino acids: CASFEGKLNEQFF. CDR3 DNA sequence: TGTGCCAGCTTTGAAGGCAAGCTCAATGAGCAGTTCTTC.

This clonotype turned up a few times. The V call is TRBV5-1, the J call TRBJ2-5, with a tentative D call TRBD2 (6 bases). This CDR3 is built from 15 residues. Trimming cost V 0 bases and J 1 base, with 10 bases left between them. In germline, CDR1 is SGHRS, CDR2 YFSETQ. The CDR3 is CASSLDVGLQETQYF. As DNA, the CDR3 is TGCGCCAGCAGCTTGGACGTGGGACTCCAAGAGACCCAGTACTTC.

This clonotype was seen repeatedly, ten times or more. This chain uses TRBV2 with TRBJ2-1; no definite D call. Germline CDR1 is SNHLY and CDR2 is FYNNEI. The ends were cut back, 4 bases at V and 8 bases at J, with 9 bases in the middle. This CDR3 has 12 amino acids. The CDR3 nucleotides are TGTGCCAGCAGTGGCGTTCTGTATGAGCAGTTCTTC. Amino acid sequence: CASSGVLYEQFF.

This clonotype was counted ten times or more. The V gene is TRBV20-1, the J gene TRBJ2-7, with 7 bases fitting TRBD2. This CDR3 has 16 residues. The germline V gene has CDR1 DFQATT and CDR2 SNEGSKA (reference sequence). J gave up 0 bases and V 3 bases, and 11 bases lay outside the gene matches. The CDR3 region is CSASRSSGLSSYEQYF. Here the CDR3 DNA reads TGCAGTGCTAGTCGGTCTAGCGGATTAAGCTCCTACGAGCAGTACTTC.

There are a few counts of this clonotype. The chain is built from TRBV14 and TRBJ2-7, with D possibly being TRBD2 (6 bases). The germline V gene has CDR1 SGHDN and CDR2 FVKESK. The CDR3 contains 13 residues. The germline V and J ends were trimmed by 3 bases and 3 bases, with 9 bases remaining between them. The CDR3 here is CASSQGLLYEQYF. For the CDR3, the DNA is TGTGCCAGCAGCCAGGGACTCCTCTACGAGCAGTACTTC.

As for this clonotype: A much larger clone differs from this one at a single base, so this may be a read error. The chain joins TRBV15 to TRBJ2-1; either TRBD1 or TRBD2 may fit D (6 bases each). The CDR3 contains 15 residues. V was clipped by 7 bases and J by 1 base, with 14 bases between them. Germline V CDR1 and CDR2: LNHNV, YYDKDF (reference sequence). The CDR3 DNA reads as TGTGCCACCAATTTAGGGGGGAGATCCTACAATGAGCAGTTCTTC. It codes for CATNLGGRSYNEQFF.